This is a list of T cell receptor beta chains from one sample in a study of cytotoxic CD8 clonotypes in ibrutinib-treated CLL. Produced via immunoSEQ multiplex PCR; TCRdb's table is partial and in-frame only. The table records 110,000 to 150,000 clones, about three quarters of them present only once. This sample comprised PBMCs, obtained after 24 months of ibrutinib treatment. These receptors were obtained from a human donor with chronic lymphocytic leukemia. CDR3s include the opening cysteine and the closing phenylalanine or tryptophan. Each record gives: J gene, clone size, D gene, V gene, CDR3 protein, CDR3 DNA. A D gene is named only where the DNA matches it firmly. Clone size appears in some rows only: once, few, many, or a class for an expanded clone.

J gene: TRBJ2-5
clone size: .
D gene: .
V gene: TRBV5-1
CDR3 protein: CASSLRRETQYF
CDR3 DNA: TGCGCCAGCAGCTTGAGGCGAGAGACCCAGTACTTC

J gene: TRBJ1-2
clone size: .
D gene: TRBD1
V gene: TRBV27
CDR3 protein: CASRTRGGTGFGYTF
CDR3 DNA: TGTGCCAGCCGAACCCGGGGGGGGACAGGGTTTGGCTACACCTTC

J gene: TRBJ1-2
clone size: .
D gene: TRBD1
V gene: TRBV28
CDR3 protein: CASSPPRGPYGYTF
CDR3 DNA: TGTGCCAGCAGTCCCCCTAGGGGGCCCTATGGCTACACCTTC

J gene: TRBJ2-7
clone size: .
D gene: .
V gene: TRBV30
CDR3 protein: CAWSGGSSYEQYF
CDR3 DNA: TGTGCCTGGAGTGGGGGCAGCTCCTACGAGCAGTACTTC

J gene: TRBJ2-7
clone size: .
D gene: .
V gene: TRBV6-6
CDR3 protein: CASAPGTQLPRQYF
CDR3 DNA: TGTGCCAGCGCCCCCGGGACACAGCTCCCACGGCAGTACTTC

J gene: TRBJ2-3
clone size: .
D gene: .
V gene: TRBV20-1
CDR3 protein: CSARAHSEKYF
CDR3 DNA: TGCAGTGCTAGAGCCCACTCCGAGAAGTATTTT

J gene: TRBJ2-7
clone size: .
D gene: TRBD1
V gene: TRBV4-3
CDR3 protein: CASSLETGGYEQYF
CDR3 DNA: TGCGCCAGCAGCCTGGAGACAGGGGGCTACGAGCAGTACTTC

J gene: TRBJ2-1
clone size: .
D gene: TRBD2
V gene: TRBV5-1
CDR3 protein: CASSPGLANEQFF
CDR3 DNA: TGCGCCAGCAGCCCGGGACTAGCGAATGAGCAGTTCTTC

J gene: TRBJ2-2
clone size: .
D gene: .
V gene: TRBV4-3
CDR3 protein: CASSQDSGVDTGELFF
CDR3 DNA: TGCGCCAGCAGCCAAGATTCCGGGGTGGACACCGGGGAGCTGTTTTTT

J gene: TRBJ1-1
clone size: .
D gene: .
V gene: TRBV30
CDR3 protein: CAWSVFSIPEAFF
CDR3 DNA: TGTGCCTGGAGTGTGTTTTCGATTCCTGAAGCTTTCTTT

J gene: TRBJ2-3
clone size: .
D gene: TRBD2
V gene: TRBV11-2
CDR3 protein: CASSLALAGPSIDTQYF
CDR3 DNA: TGTGCCAGCAGCTTAGCCCTAGCGGGCCCCTCGATAGATACGCAGTATTTT

J gene: TRBJ2-2
clone size: .
D gene: .
V gene: TRBV27
CDR3 protein: CASSLGWGRNTGELFF
CDR3 DNA: TGTGCCAGCAGTCTAGGGTGGGGCAGAAACACCGGGGAGCTGTTTTTT

J gene: TRBJ2-2
clone size: .
D gene: TRBD2
V gene: TRBV28
CDR3 protein: CASSWGGPGTGELFF
CDR3 DNA: TGTGCCAGCAGTTGGGGAGGGCCGGGGACCGGGGAGCTGTTTTTT

J gene: TRBJ2-5
clone size: many
D gene: .
V gene: TRBV18
CDR3 protein: CASSLIRETQYF
CDR3 DNA: TGTGCCAGCTCACTTATTCGAGAGACCCAGTACTTC

J gene: TRBJ1-5
clone size: .
D gene: .
V gene: TRBV7-9
CDR3 protein: CASSLADSQPQHF
CDR3 DNA: TGTGCCAGCAGCTTAGCGGACAGCCAGCCCCAGCATTTT